A selection of T cell receptor beta chains follows, all from one sample in a study of T-cell memory formation after mild COVID-19. TCRdb re-derived calls from the 5' RACE reads in MiXCR, one entry per CDR3 protein. The data show around 100,000 distinct CDR3 sequences, 22% seen once. Sequencing was done on a sample of PBMCs or a T cell subset sorted from them (not recorded which). These receptors were collected from a man aged 18 to 35 who had mild COVID-19 (a few samples of this study predate the infection). Cell type and time point are not known. Each CDR3 is given with its conserved first and last residue. The D gene is left open where the match is weak. Only part of the rows carry a size: once, few, many, or a class if the clone is expanded.

V	size	J	D	DNA	CDR3
TRBV7-2	few	TRBJ2-7	TRBD2	TGTGCCAGCAGCTTTGGAGGCGGGGGGGGCTACGAGCAGTACTTC	CASSFGGGGGYEQYF
TRBV5-1	NA	TRBJ1-4	NA	TGCGCCAGCAGCCAAACATGGGCTAATGAAAAACTGTTTTTT	CASSQTWANEKLFF
TRBV28	few	TRBJ2-7	TRBD1	TGTGCCAGCAGTTTATCACAGGGGGCCTACGAGCAGTACTTC	CASSLSQGAYEQYF
TRBV6-1	many	TRBJ2-5	TRBD2	TGTGCCAGCAGTGAAGCGGGGGGGCAAGAGACCCAGTACTTC	CASSEAGGQETQYF
TRBV4-3	few	TRBJ2-3	TRBD1	TGCGCCAGCAGCCAAGAGGGACAGGGTACAGATACGCAGTATTTT	CASSQEGQGTDTQYF
TRBV6-2/TRBV6-3	NA	TRBJ2-2	NA	TGTGCCAGCAGTTTAGCAGGGAAGACCGGGGAGCTGTTTTTT	CASSLAGKTGELFF
TRBV11-2	NA	TRBJ2-3	NA	TGTGCCAGCAGCTTATATGGGAGGACAGACCCCTTCACAGATACGCAGTATTTT	CASSLYGRTDPFTDTQYF
TRBV19	few	TRBJ2-1	NA	TGTGCCAGTAGTATGGGCGGCTCCTACAATGAGCAGTTCTTC	CASSMGGSYNEQFF
TRBV9	NA	TRBJ1-2	NA	TGTGCCAGCAGCGGTTGGGGGGGCGAGTATGGCTACACCTTC	CASSGWGGEYGYTF
TRBV7-9	few	TRBJ2-3	NA	TGTGCCAGCAGCTTATCCCCCGCATTGGCGCAGTATTTT	CASSLSPALAQYF
TRBV5-4	NA	TRBJ2-1	TRBD2	TGTGCCAGCGGGGGGGACGGGGTCGAGCAGTTCTTC	CASGGDGVEQFF
TRBV12-3/TRBV12-4	few	TRBJ1-2	NA	TGTGCCAGCAGTCCCGGGGTCGGGATTTTCTATGGCTACACCTTC	CASSPGVGIFYGYTF
TRBV12-3/TRBV12-4	few	TRBJ1-2	TRBD1	TGTGCCAGCAGCCGGGGACAGGGCTACACCTTC	CASSRGQGYTF
TRBV12-3/TRBV12-4	few	TRBJ1-5	NA	TGTGCCAGCAGTTTGAGGGGAGTTCAGCCCCAGCATTTT	CASSLRGVQPQHF
TRBV6-5	NA	TRBJ2-2	NA	TGTGCCAGCAGTTACGGAGAGACACCTCCCCAGCTGTTTTTT	CASSYGETPPQLFF
TRBV7-9	few	TRBJ1-1	TRBD1	TGTGCCAGCAGCCCGCGACAGGGAATGAACACTGAAGCTTTCTTT	CASSPRQGMNTEAFF
TRBV27	NA	TRBJ2-5	NA	TGTGCCAGCAGTTTATCACGGACGCAAGAGACCCAGTACTTC	CASSLSRTQETQYF
TRBV6-5	few	TRBJ1-2	TRBD1	TGTGCCAGCAGCCCTCTACAGGGGAGTAGGAATGGCTACACCTTC	CASSPLQGSRNGYTF
TRBV29-1	few	TRBJ2-7	NA	TGCAGCGTTTATTCTTCGGGACTGGTGCCCTACGAGCAGTACTTC	CSVYSSGLVPYEQYF
TRBV4-3	few	TRBJ2-6	NA	TGCGCCAGCAGCCCCCGCGGGTACTCTGGGGCCAACGTCCTGACTTTC	CASSPRGYSGANVLTF
TRBV4-2	few	TRBJ1-1	NA	TGTGCCAGCAGCCAGACCCGCAGCTTGAACACTGAAGCTTTCTTT	CASSQTRSLNTEAFF
TRBV7-9	NA	TRBJ1-2	NA	TGTGCCAGCAGACCAGTCGCAGGGGACTATGGCTACACCTTC	CASRPVAGDYGYTF
TRBV9	few	TRBJ2-1	TRBD1	TGTGCCAGCAGCGGCGGACAGGGGGTCTACAATGAGCAGTTCTTC	CASSGGQGVYNEQFF
TRBV12-3/TRBV12-4	many	TRBJ2-1	NA	TGTGCCAGCAGTTTGGAGGTTCGTGAGCAGTTCTTC	CASSLEVREQFF
TRBV21-1	few	TRBJ2-5	NA	TGTGCCAGCAGCAAATCATCCGTGAAGGGTTTTTTGACCCAGTACTTC	CASSKSSVKGFLTQYF
TRBV7-9	NA	TRBJ2-5	NA	TGTGCCAGCAGCTTACCTGGGTCTACCGGGGAGACCCAGTACTTC	CASSLPGSTGETQYF